This TCR beta chain was recovered during a study of T cells after posttransplantation cyclophosphamide. Study-level findings and limits: Recipient CMV seropositivity and CMV reactivation strongly tracked TRB clonality. Tissue-infiltrating T cells from skin or gut overlapped little with blood T cells. Donor CD8+ memory clones often dominated recipient blood repertoires at later times.

Trimming shortened V by 5 bases and J by 2 bases, and 21 bases separated the two germline ends. Germline CDR1 and CDR2: LNHDA and SQIVND (reference sequence). The CDR3 is 17 residues long. A remark on this clone: Its target is unknown.

TCRdb's table, derived via immunoSEQ multiplex PCR, lists solely in-frame clones and lacks some. This table holds 11,000 to 15,000 clones, about four fifths found once. The rearrangement joins TRBV19 to TRBJ1-2, with D tentatively TRBD1 (6 bases). This clonotype was obtained from a man aged 45-65 years. Sequenced input: memory CD4+ T cells sorted from PBMCs. Written as DNA, the CDR3 is TGTGCCAGTAGTGACTTATTTGGACAGACTACCAACTATGGCTACACCTTC. The encoded protein is CASSDLFGQTTNYGYTF.